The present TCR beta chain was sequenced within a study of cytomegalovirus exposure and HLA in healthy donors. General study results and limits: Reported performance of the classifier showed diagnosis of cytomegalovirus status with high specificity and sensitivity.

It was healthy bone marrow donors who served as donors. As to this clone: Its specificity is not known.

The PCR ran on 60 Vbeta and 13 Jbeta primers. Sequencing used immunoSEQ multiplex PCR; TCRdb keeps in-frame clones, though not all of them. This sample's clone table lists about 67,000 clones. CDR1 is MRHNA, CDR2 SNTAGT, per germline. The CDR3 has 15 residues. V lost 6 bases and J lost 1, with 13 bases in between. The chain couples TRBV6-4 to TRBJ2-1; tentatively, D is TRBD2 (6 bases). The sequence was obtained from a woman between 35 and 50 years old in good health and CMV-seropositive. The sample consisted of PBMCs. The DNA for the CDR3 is TGTGCCAGCAGCGCAGGGACTTTGTCCTACAATGAGCAGTTCTTC. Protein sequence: CASSAGTLSYNEQFF.